A single TCR beta chain is shown here with its context. This specimen includes other DNA sequences encoding the same CDR3. These data come from a study of blood T cell repertoires in COVID-19. Study in general: Sites in the United States, Italy and Spain provided acute and convalescent COVID-19 samples.

Germline CDR1 SGDLS, CDR2 YYNGEE. The CDR3 consists of 15 residues. The V and J ends lost 1 base and 4 bases respectively, with 12 bases between them. The study assigned cohorts using participant-reported clinical history. Under the authors' procedure: Quantification of nucleated cells was approximated via reference gene primer amplification. This table comes from immunoSEQ multiplex PCR, and its TCRdb copy is limited to in-frame clones, with some not included. V and J calls and clone size follow that table, whereas D and trimming were derived from the DNA. The table includes approximately 230,000 clones, under 90% detected once.

The clonotype comes from a man between 35 and 55 years old who had recovered from COVID-19. Sequencing input: PBMCs or T cells enriched from blood (not recorded which). V gene TRBV9 combines with J gene TRBJ1-5, with D hard to call. The CDR3 coding sequence is TGTGCCAGCAGCGTATCGGACTTGGAGAATCAGCCCCAGCATTTT. It specifies CASSVSDLENQPQHF.